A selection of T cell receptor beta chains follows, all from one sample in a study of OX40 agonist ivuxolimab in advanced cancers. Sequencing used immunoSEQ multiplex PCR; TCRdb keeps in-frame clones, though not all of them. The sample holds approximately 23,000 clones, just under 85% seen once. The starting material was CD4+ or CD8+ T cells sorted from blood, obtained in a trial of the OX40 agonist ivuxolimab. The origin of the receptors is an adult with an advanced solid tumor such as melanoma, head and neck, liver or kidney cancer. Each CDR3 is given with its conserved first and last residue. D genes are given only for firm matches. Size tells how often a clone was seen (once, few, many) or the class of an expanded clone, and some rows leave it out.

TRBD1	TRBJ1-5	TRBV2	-	TGTGCCAGCAGTGAACGGCCGGGACAGGAGAATCAGCCCCAGCATTTT	CASSERPGQENQPQHF
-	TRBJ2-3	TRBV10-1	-	TGCGCCAGCAGTGAGTCCCAAGATACGCAGTATTTT	CASSESQDTQYF
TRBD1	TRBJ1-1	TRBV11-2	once	TGTGCCAGCAGCTTGGGTTATAGGGACAGGGGAATTGAAGCTTTCTTT	CASSLGYRDRGIEAFF
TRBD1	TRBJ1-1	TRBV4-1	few	TGCGCCAGCAGCCAAGATCCCCGCGACAGGGGGAACATGAACACTGAAGCTTTCTTT	CASSQDPRDRGNMNTEAFF
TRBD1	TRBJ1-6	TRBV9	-	TGTGCCAGCAGAGGACAGGCCTATAATTCACCCCTCCACTTT	CASRGQAYNSPLHF
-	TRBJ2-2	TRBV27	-	TGTGCCAGCGCTTTCTGGGGCCCATACACCGGGGAGCTGTTTTTT	CASAFWGPYTGELFF
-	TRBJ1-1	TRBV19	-	TGTGCCAGTAGTATGGGGCACGGCGCTGAAGCTTTCTTT	CASSMGHGAEAFF
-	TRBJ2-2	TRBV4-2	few	TGTGCCAGCAGCCTTATGACGGGGAGAGGGGACACCGGGGAGCTGTTTTTT	CASSLMTGRGDTGELFF
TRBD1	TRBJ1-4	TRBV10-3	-	TGTGCCATCAGAGACAGGGGACTTAATGAAAAACTGTTTTTT	CAIRDRGLNEKLFF
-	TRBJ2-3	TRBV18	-	TGTGCCAGCTCACCAAGCTCAGGGGCTGGCACAGATACGCAGTATTTT	CASSPSSGAGTDTQYF
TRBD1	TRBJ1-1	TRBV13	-	TGTGCCAGCAGCCAGGGACAGGAGAACACTGAAGCTTTCTTT	CASSQGQENTEAFF
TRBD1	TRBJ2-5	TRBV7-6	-	TGTGCCAGCAGCTTACAGGGGGTGTCGGTCACCCAGTACTTC	CASSLQGVSVTQYF
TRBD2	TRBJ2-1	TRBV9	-	TGTGCCAGCCAGGAATTCGCGGGGGGGCCCTACAATGAGCAGTTCTTC	CASQEFAGGPYNEQFF
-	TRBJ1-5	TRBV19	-	TGTGCCAGTAGGAGGGCTCGTTATGGCAATCAGCCCCAGCATTTT	CASRRARYGNQPQHF
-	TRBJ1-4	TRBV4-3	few	TGCGCCAGCAGCCATCAAAGAAAACTGTTTTTT	CASSHQRKLFF
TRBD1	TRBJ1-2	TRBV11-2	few	TGTGCCAGCAGCTCAGTCCTAACAGGGGGTCCTAACTATGGCTACACCTTC	CASSSVLTGGPNYGYTF
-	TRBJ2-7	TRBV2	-	TGTGCCAGCAGTGAAAAACAGGTCAGGACCTACGAGCAGTACTTC	CASSEKQVRTYEQYF
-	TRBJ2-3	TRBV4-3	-	TGCGCCAGCAGCCTGGACCTTAGCACAGATACGCAGTATTTT	CASSLDLSTDTQYF